The rows below give T cell receptor beta chains drawn from one sample of a study of blood T cells in healthy people across ages. TCRdb re-analysed the 5' RACE reads in MiXCR, keeping a single row per CDR3 protein. The repertoire has around 1,600,000 distinct CDR3 sequences, 40% to 45% of them found once; the top ten carry 4%. What was sequenced was blood. These receptor sequences come from a woman between 18 and 29 years old in good health. Each CDR3 is given with its conserved first and last residue. A D gene is named only where the DNA matches it firmly. For some rows the clone size is stated as once, few or many, or as a class when expanded; others skip it.

CAGSLTASSAQFF | TGTGCCGGCAGCCTGACGGCTTCGAGCGCCCAGTTCTTC | NA | TRBV7-2 | NA | TRBJ2-1
CASSEGQLLDYEQYF | TGTGCCAGCAGTGAGGGACAGCTGCTTGACTACGAGCAGTACTTC | TRBD1 | TRBV6-1 | few | TRBJ2-7
CSVEPASGTDTQYF | TGCAGCGTTGAACCCGCTAGCGGCACAGATACGCAGTATTTT | NA | TRBV29-1 | few | TRBJ2-3
CASNERGSPLPLHF | TGTGCCAGCAATGAACGCGGCAGTCCTCTCCCCCTCCACTTT | NA | TRBV27 | NA | TRBJ1-6
CASSPQGVTEAFF | TGTGCCAGCAGCCCACAGGGGGTGACTGAAGCTTTCTTT | TRBD1 | TRBV7-2 | few | TRBJ1-1
CASSIEWTTSTDTQYF | TGTGCCAGCAGCATAGAGTGGACGACTAGCACAGATACGCAGTATTTT | NA | TRBV7-2 | NA | TRBJ2-3
CASSSPSGEGSYEQYF | TGTGCCAGCAGTTCCCCCTCGGGGGAGGGGTCCTACGAGCAGTACTTC | TRBD2 | TRBV27 | NA | TRBJ2-7
CASSFGETGRNGYTF | TGTGCCAGCAGCTTTGGCGAGACCGGGAGGAATGGCTACACCTTC | NA | TRBV7-2 | NA | TRBJ1-2
CSARVGTSGTLAKNIQYF | TGCAGTGCTAGAGTCGGGACTAGCGGAACCCTAGCCAAAAACATTCAGTACTTC | TRBD2 | TRBV20-1 | few | TRBJ2-4
CASSYSSPNTEAFF | TGTGCCAGCAGTTACTCTTCCCCGAACACTGAAGCTTTCTTT | NA | TRBV6-2/TRBV6-3 | NA | TRBJ1-1
CASTRGQGVTKAFF | TGTGCCAGCACTAGGGGACAGGGAGTGACTAAAGCTTTCTTT | TRBD1 | TRBV6-6 | NA | TRBJ1-1
CASSYSGTSGSPYEQYF | TGTGCCAGCAGTTACTCGGGGACTAGCGGGAGCCCGTACGAGCAGTACTTC | TRBD2 | TRBV6-6 | NA | TRBJ2-7
CASSKTKDPYNERFF | TGTGCCAGCAGTAAGACAAAAGACCCCTACAATGAGCGGTTCTTC | NA | TRBV6-5 | NA | TRBJ2-1
CASSFYPGPRNEQFF | TGTGCCAGCAGTTTCTATCCGGGGCCCAGGAATGAGCAGTTCTTC | NA | TRBV6-5 | few | TRBJ2-1
CASRVVGRNEQFF | TGTGCCAGCAGAGTCGTCGGACGGAATGAGCAGTTCTTC | NA | TRBV12-3/TRBV12-4 | NA | TRBJ2-1
CASSRGIETEAFF | TGTGCCAGCAGCAGGGGGATTGAGACTGAAGCTTTCTTT | TRBD1 | TRBV12-3/TRBV12-4 | few | TRBJ1-1
CASSFGGGVNTDAQYF | TGTGCCAGCAGTTTTGGAGGAGGGGTAAACACAGATGCGCAGTATTTT | NA | TRBV28 | NA | TRBJ2-3
CASSLKNTEAFF | TGTGCCAGCAGTTTAAAGAACACTGAAGCTTTCTTT | NA | TRBV12-3/TRBV12-4 | many | TRBJ1-1
CASSSYSAGELFF | TGTGCCAGCAGCTCTTATTCGGCCGGGGAGCTGTTTTTT | NA | TRBV7-2 | NA | TRBJ2-2
CASSPRGLAGAGEQFF | TGTGCCAGCAGCCCCCGAGGGCTAGCGGGAGCAGGTGAGCAGTTCTTC | TRBD2 | TRBV11-2 | NA | TRBJ2-1
CASSPRLADASTDTQYF | TGTGCCAGCAGCCCTAGACTAGCGGATGCTAGCACAGATACGCAGTATTTT | TRBD2 | TRBV12-3/TRBV12-4 | many | TRBJ2-3
CSVEVGGGGTEAFF | TGCAGCGTTGAAGTCGGTGGAGGGGGGACTGAAGCTTTCTTT | NA | TRBV29-1 | NA | TRBJ1-1
CSGLGDTQYF | TGCAGTGGACTGGGTGATACGCAGTATTTT | NA | TRBV20-1 | NA | TRBJ2-3
CASSEGTIDTQYF | TGTGCCAGCAGCGAAGGGACAATAGATACGCAGTATTTT | NA | TRBV7-2 | NA | TRBJ2-3
CASSPTGNFEQYF | TGTGCCAGCAGCCCAACAGGTAACTTCGAGCAGTACTTC | NA | TRBV10-3 | few | TRBJ2-7
CASSSGHFGTGNQPQHF | TGCGCCAGCAGCTCGGGGCACTTTGGGACAGGGAATCAGCCCCAGCATTTT | TRBD1 | TRBV4-3 | NA | TRBJ1-5
CSARPVVNGELFF | TGCAGCGCCCGCCCGGTAGTCAACGGGGAGCTGTTTTTT | NA | TRBV29-1 | NA | TRBJ2-2
CASSFITGGSNQPQHF | TGTGCCAGCAGCTTTATAACAGGGGGAAGCAATCAGCCCCAGCATTTT | TRBD1 | TRBV5-8 | NA | TRBJ1-5
CASSMVGVGEQYF | TGTGCCAGTAGTATGGTGGGAGTGGGAGAGCAGTACTTC | NA | TRBV19 | few | TRBJ2-7
CASSFDRLSSYEQYF | TGTGCCAGCTCCTTCGACAGATTAAGCTCCTACGAGCAGTACTTC | NA | TRBV18 | few | TRBJ2-7
CASSSLGLAGYEQYF | TGTGCCAGCAGCTCATTGGGACTAGCCGGATACGAGCAGTACTTC | TRBD2 | TRBV7-2 | NA | TRBJ2-7
CSASATGDYGYTF | TGCAGTGCTAGTGCGACAGGGGACTATGGCTACACCTTC | TRBD1 | TRBV20-1 | few | TRBJ1-2
CALTGTDSYEQYF | TGTGCCCTGACAGGGACAGACTCCTACGAGCAGTACTTC | TRBD1 | TRBV2 | NA | TRBJ2-7
CASSQDRGDEQFF | TGCGCCAGCAGCCAAGATAGGGGCGATGAGCAGTTCTTC | NA | TRBV4-3 | many | TRBJ2-1
CASRDGPGELFF | TGCGCCAGCAGAGACGGTCCCGGGGAGCTGTTTTTT | NA | TRBV5-1 | NA | TRBJ2-2
CASSMDSPYEQYF | TGTGCCAGCAGTATGGACAGCCCCTACGAGCAGTACTTC | NA | TRBV6-2/TRBV6-3 | few | TRBJ2-7
CASSLSVGGLSYNEQFF | TGTGCCAGCAGCTTATCAGTGGGGGGCCTCTCCTACAATGAGCAGTTCTTC | NA | TRBV7-8 | once | TRBJ2-1
CASSSSQDSSGANVLTF | TGCGCCAGCAGCTCAAGTCAGGACAGCTCTGGGGCCAACGTCCTGACTTTC | NA | TRBV5-1 | NA | TRBJ2-6
CASSPGVGRYQETQYF | TGTGCCAGCTCACCAGGGGTGGGTCGGTACCAAGAGACCCAGTACTTC | NA | TRBV18 | NA | TRBJ2-5
CASGISVGETKYF | TGTGCCAGCGGAATAAGTGTCGGAGAGACCAAGTACTTC | NA | TRBV28 | NA | TRBJ2-7
CASSGRRDSYNQPQHF | TGTGCCAGCAGTGGCAGACGGGACAGCTACAATCAGCCCCAGCATTTT | TRBD1 | TRBV27 | NA | TRBJ1-5
CASSVGRNHSPLHF | TGTGCCAGCAGTGTGGGACGAAACCACTCACCCCTCCACTTT | NA | TRBV12-3/TRBV12-4 | NA | TRBJ1-6
CASSPGTVEQYF | TGTGCCAGCAGCCCAGGGACTGTTGAGCAGTACTTC | NA | TRBV25-1 | few | TRBJ2-7
CSARPGPEAFF | TGCAGTGCCCGACCGGGGCCTGAAGCTTTCTTT | NA | TRBV20-1 | NA | TRBJ1-1
CASSLDGGHYEQYF | TGTGCCAGCAGCTTAGACGGGGGGCACTACGAGCAGTACTTC | NA | TRBV7-9 | few | TRBJ2-7
CASSQDWPGTYNEQYF | TGCGCCAGCAGCCAAGATTGGCCAGGAACCTACAATGAGCAGTACTTC | NA | TRBV4-1 | NA | TRBJ2-5
CSASRQQEPQYF | TGCAGTGCTAGCCGACAGCAAGAGCCCCAGTACTTC | NA | TRBV20-1 | NA | TRBJ2-5